The present TCR beta chain was sequenced within a study of T cell repertoires in cytomegalovirus infection. A single record per CDR3 protein comes from TCRdb applying MiXCR to the reads. The data contain approximately 340,000 distinct CDR3 sequences, approximately 32% of them singletons. Germline-derived CDR1 and CDR2 are SGHNT and YYREEE (reference sequence). V was shortened by 5 bases and J by 5 bases, with 22 bases between the two germline ends. The CDR3 runs 16 residues. As regards this clonotype: Its antigen is not identified.

This specimen consisted of cultured PBMCs, obtained from culture after CMV antigen stimulation. V gene TRBV5-4 combines with J gene TRBJ2-5; no reliable D call. The TCR sequence derives from a human donor in good health (CMV status not recorded). Some clones in this sample may be carry-over from other donors' samples. CDR3 residues: CASSNGRPGGVETQYF. DNA for the CDR3: TGTGCCAGCAGTAATGGAAGGCCCGGTGGTGTTGAGACCCAGTACTTC.